These 28 T cell receptor beta chains originate from one sample sequenced in a study of T cells in Graves' hyperthyroidism and ophthalmopathy. Amplification targeted TCR beta CDR3 regions from RNA transcripts. First-round RT-PCR with HTBI primers amplified the TCR CDR3 region. TCRdb re-derived calls from the multiplex PCR reads in MiXCR, one entry per CDR3 protein. The profile shows roughly 350,000 distinct CDR3 sequences, around 13% of them singletons. The sequenced material came from blood. These receptors were obtained from a woman between 25 and 40 years old with Graves' ophthalmopathy.

Notes on this clonotype: A much larger clonotype is one base distant, so this may be a read error. The chain couples TRBV10-3 to TRBJ1-6; D is unclear. CDR1 and CDR2 from the germline V gene are ENHRY and SYGVKD. The CDR3 contains 12 residues. The germline V and J ends were trimmed by 8 bases and 8 bases, with 10 bases remaining between them. The CDR3 DNA reads as TGTGCCATCCGCAGCGGGGATTCACCCCTCCACTTT. Amino acid sequence: CAIRSGDSPLHF.

This clonotype was seen a handful of times. V usage is TRBV6-5 and J usage is TRBJ1-5; no clear D. This CDR3 has 17 residues. Trimming stripped 1 base from V and 0 bases from J, with 13 bases between. Looked up from germline, CDR1 is MNHEY and CDR2 is SVGAGI. CDR3 in amino acids: CASSYYSTRYSNQPQHF. CDR3 sequence (DNA): TGTGCCAGCAGTTACTACTCGACCAGATATAGCAATCAGCCCCAGCATTTT.

The V gene is TRBV6-1, the J gene TRBJ2-7; weak D call: TRBD1 (6 bases). This CDR3 comprises 17 residues. The germline CDR1 and CDR2 sequences are MNHNS and SASEGT. V was trimmed by 4 bases and J by 0 bases, leaving 19 bases between them. CDR3 sequence: CASSAPGHLKISYEQYF. The CDR3 nucleotides read TGTGCCAGCAGTGCCCCGGGACATCTAAAAATCTCCTACGAGCAGTACTTC.

A remark on this clonotype: Since a much larger clone is just one base distant, this may be a read error. The chain couples TRBV7-9 to TRBJ2-7; 8 nucleotides agree with TRBD1. Germline V gene sequence: CDR1 SEHNR, CDR2 FQNEAQ (reference sequence). The CDR3 has 15 residues. The CDR3, as DNA: TGTGCCGGCAGCTCACCGGGACAGGTCTCCTACGAGCAGTACTTC. Amino acid sequence: CAGSSPGQVSYEQYF. Looking up the rest from reference TRBV7-9 and TRBJ2-7 gives the full variable domain: DTGVSQNPRHKITKRGQNVTFRCDPISEHNRLYWYRQTLGQGPEFLTYFQNEAQLEKSRLLSDRFSAERPKGSFSTLEIQRTEQGDSAMYLCAGSSPGQVSYEQYFGPGTRLTVT.

This clonotype was counted a few times. V and J are TRBV20-1 and TRBJ2-1; 12 bases are shared with TRBD2. CDR1 DFQATT and CDR2 SNEGSKA come from the germline V gene (reference sequence). V lost 6 bases and J lost 7; bases outside the gene matches: 10. The CDR3 consists of 15 residues. In nucleotides, the CDR3 is TGCAGTGCCCCCAAACTAGCGGGGGGTGAGAATGAGCAGTTCTTC. Its protein product is CSAPKLAGGENEQFF.

The chain uses TRBV20-1 and TRBJ1-5; 8 bases line up with TRBD1. The CDR3 extends over 18 amino acids. Germline assignment: CDR1 DFQATT and CDR2 SNEGSKA (reference sequence). J was trimmed by 4 bases and V by 6 bases; bases with no gene match: 20. The CDR3 sequence is CSAENGPGTGNRNQPQHF. The DNA of the CDR3 is TGCAGTGCCGAAAACGGCCCCGGGACAGGAAACCGGAATCAGCCCCAGCATTTT.

This clonotype was seen ten or more times. V and J are TRBV20-1 and TRBJ1-1; TRBD1 aligns across 7 bases. Trimming cost V 6 bases and J 4 bases; bases outside gene matches: 11. CDR1 is DFQATT, CDR2 SNEGSKA, per germline (reference sequence). The CDR3 has 14 amino acids. CDR3 in DNA: TGCAGTGCCTACTATGAGGGGGCCGGCACTGAAGCTTTCTTT. It codes for CSAYYEGAGTEAFF.

The gene calls are TRBV4-2 and TRBJ2-1, with 8 positions matching TRBD2. J gave up 1 base and V 1 base, and 9 bases lay outside the gene matches. Germline V gene sequence: CDR1 LGHNA, CDR2 YNFKEQ. The CDR3 consists of 18 residues. The CDR3 coding sequence is TGTGCCAGCAGCCAAGGAGCGGGGAGACTAGCGTCCTACAATGAGCAGTTCTTC. Its translation: CASSQGAGRLASYNEQFF.

This clonotype was detected many times. The V gene is TRBV7-2, the J gene TRBJ2-3; D perhaps matches TRBD2 (6 bases). V was clipped by 4 bases and J by 3 bases, with 8 bases between them. Germline V gene sequence: CDR1 SGHTA, CDR2 FQGNSA. CDR3 length: 13 residues. CDR3 region: CASSWRGTDTQYF. CDR3 bases: TGTGCCAGCAGCTGGAGGGGAACAGATACGCAGTATTTT.

The chain is built from TRBV24-1 and TRBJ1-2; perhaps TRBD1 as D (6 bases). CDR3 size: 16 residues. V lost 3 bases to trimming and J lost 4 bases, with 17 bases between them. Germline CDR1 reads KGHDR; CDR2 reads SFDVKD. In nucleotides, the CDR3 is TGTGCCACCAGTGATCCGTCGGGGGCAGGAAGCTATGGCTACACCTTC. Its translation is CATSDPSGAGSYGYTF.

The sample holds many counts of this clonotype. V is TRBV3-1 and J is TRBJ1-1; D gene ambiguous. Germline assignment: CDR1 LGHDT and CDR2 YNNKEL (reference sequence). Trimming removed 4 bases from V and 7 bases from J, with 10 bases in between. The CDR3 length is 12 residues. The CDR3, as DNA: TGTGCCAGCAGCCGGACGGAAGGTGAAGCTTTCTTT. Translating gives CASSRTEGEAFF.

This clonotype turned up a few times. The chain couples TRBV6-1 to TRBJ2-2, with TRBD1 as a possible D gene (5 bases). There are 14 residues in the CDR3. V lost 10 bases and J lost 0, with 12 bases in between. The germline V gene has CDR1 MNHNS and CDR2 SASEGT. The CDR3 nucleotides are TGTGCCACGATGAGACAGACGAACACCGGGGAGCTGTTTTTT. Its protein is CATMRQTNTGELFF.

This clonotype was seen at least ten times. J is TRBJ2-6 and V is TRBV5-1; no clear D. The length of the CDR3 is 14 residues. CDR1 is SGHRS, CDR2 YFSETQ, per germline. Trimming cost V 5 bases and J 4 bases, with 10 bases left between them. The CDR3, as DNA: TGCGCCAGCAGAGAGTCTCCGGGGGCCAACGTCCTGACTTTC. Translated, it gives CASRESPGANVLTF. Filled out from reference TRBV5-1 and TRBJ2-6, the complete variable domain reads KAGVTQTPRYLIKTRGQQVTLSCSPISGHRSVSWYQQTPGQGLQFLFEYFSETQRNKGNFPGRFSGRQFSNSRSEMNVSTLELGDSALYLCASRESPGANVLTFGAGSRLTVL.

This clonotype was seen only a few times. V usage is TRBV7-9 and J usage is TRBJ1-6; D call uncertain. Germline V gene sequence: CDR1 SEHNR, CDR2 FQNEAQ (reference sequence). Deletions cut 2 bases from V and 4 bases from J, with 3 bases between. CDR3 length: 13 amino acids. The CDR3 protein is CASSLPYNSPLHF. The DNA of the CDR3 is TGTGCCAGCAGCTTACCATATAATTCACCCCTCCACTTT.

This clonotype was detected many times. The V and J genes are TRBV2 and TRBJ1-6; D call uncertain. Trimming left V 3 bases short and J 4 bases short, with 7 bases between. Germline V gene sequence: CDR1 SNHLY, CDR2 FYNNEI. The CDR3 consists of 14 residues. The CDR3 spells CASSDVEYNSPLHF. In DNA, the CDR3 is TGTGCCAGCAGTGACGTTGAGTATAATTCACCCCTCCACTTT.

This rearrangement joins TRBV4-1 to TRBJ1-1, with 7 nucleotides matching TRBD1. This CDR3 has 16 amino acids. Trimming at V came to 3 bases and at J to 10 bases, leaving 17 bases not matched to a gene. Germline V gene sequence: CDR1 MGHRA, CDR2 YSYEKL. The chain's CDR3 is CASSHPATGTKTGAFF. CDR3 nucleotides: TGCGCCAGCAGCCACCCCGCGACAGGGACGAAAACAGGAGCTTTCTTT.

This clonotype has at least ten counts. This sequence joins TRBV5-6 and TRBJ1-1, with D unclear. CDR1 and CDR2 (germline): SGHDT, YYEEEE. The CDR3 is made up of 13 amino acids. Trimming took 2 bases from V and 5 from J, leaving 10 bases between them. DNA for the CDR3: TGTGCCAGCAGCTTTGGAGGGCATACTGAAGCTTTCTTT. As protein: CASSFGGHTEAFF.

The gene calls are TRBV19 and TRBJ2-1, with 9 bases aligning to TRBD1. The J segment lost 7 bases and the V segment lost 7 bases, leaving 11 bases of the junction unmatched. CDR1 is LNHDA and CDR2 is SQIVND in the germline V gene (reference sequence). CDR3 length: 15 amino acids. CDR3 residues: CASILTGGSGNEQFF. The CDR3, as DNA: TGTGCCAGTATACTGACAGGGGGTAGTGGTAATGAGCAGTTCTTC.

This clonotype showed up many times. The chain joins TRBV11-2 to TRBJ2-2; D call uncertain. The CDR3 is 13 amino acids. Trimming removed 3 bases from V and 5 bases from J, with 7 bases in between. Germline assignment: CDR1 SGHAT and CDR2 FQNNGV. The CDR3 spells CASSFKLTGELFF. The CDR3 nucleotides are TGTGCCAGCAGCTTCAAACTAACCGGGGAGCTGTTTTTT.

This clonotype was seen at least ten times. This chain connects TRBV2 to TRBJ2-2; D uncertain. V was cut by 7 bases and J by 6 bases, with 12 bases left in between. The CDR3 length is 13 residues. Germline V CDR1 and CDR2: SNHLY, FYNNEI. Here the CDR3 DNA reads TGTGCCAGCATAGACCGCTCTTCCGGGGAGCTGTTTTTT. This translates into CASIDRSSGELFF.

This clonotype has at least ten counts. This chain links TRBV7-2 with TRBJ1-2; D might be TRBD1 (5 bases). Per germline, CDR1 SGHTA and CDR2 FQGNSA. V was pared by 1 base and J by 4 bases, with 16 bases between. CDR3 length: 16 amino acids. The CDR3 DNA reads TGTGCCAGCAGCTTAGTATTAAAAGGGGACCTCTATGGCTACACCTTC. Translation gives CASSLVLKGDLYGYTF.

This clonotype was seen many times. The chain recombines TRBV20-1 with TRBJ1-2; 8 nucleotides agree with TRBD1. CDR1 and CDR2 (germline): DFQATT, SNEGSKA (reference sequence). This CDR3 spans 17 amino acids. V lost 1 base, J lost 5 bases, and 15 bases stayed unmatched. CDR3 protein: CSARGLSGQGQRYGYTF. The CDR3 bases are TGCAGTGCTAGAGGGCTAAGTGGACAGGGACAAAGATATGGCTACACCTTC.

This clonotype was observed at least ten times. The chain uses TRBV12-3 or TRBV12-4 and TRBJ2-3; D possibly corresponds to TRBD2 (6 bases). Trimming removed 7 bases from V and 6 bases from J, with 20 bases in between. The CDR3 runs to 15 residues. The CDR3 bases are TGTGCCAGCACCCTTAACCCTAGGGCGGGGGATACGCAGTATTTT. Translating gives CASTLNPRAGDTQYF.

This clonotype appeared a few times. The J gene is TRBJ2-1, the V gene TRBV20-1, with 14 bases that match TRBD2. V dropped 8 bases and J dropped 7; count of bases not matched to a gene: 7. Per the germline V gene, CDR1 is DFQATT and CDR2 is SNEGSKA (reference sequence). The CDR3 is 14 residues long. CDR3 sequence: CSLRLAGGPNEQFF. The CDR3 DNA is TGCAGTCTCCGACTAGCGGGGGGGCCAAATGAGCAGTTCTTC.

At least ten counts were recorded for this clonotype. The gene calls are TRBV5-1 and TRBJ2-3; D unresolved. Trimming shortened V by 4 bases and J by 2 bases, and 14 bases separated the two germline ends. The CDR3 runs 15 residues. CDR1 is SGHRS and CDR2 is YFSETQ in the germline V gene. CDR3 sequence (DNA): TGCGCCAGCAGCCACGATGGACCGCTCACAGATACGCAGTATTTT. Its protein product is CASSHDGPLTDTQYF. Complete variable domain (other parts from reference TRBV5-1 and TRBJ2-3): KAGVTQTPRYLIKTRGQQVTLSCSPISGHRSVSWYQQTPGQGLQFLFEYFSETQRNKGNFPGRFSGRQFSNSRSEMNVSTLELGDSALYLCASSHDGPLTDTQYFGPGTRLTVL.

V gene TRBV19 combines with J gene TRBJ2-5; the D gene is possibly TRBD1 (6 bases). Trimming took off 1 base at V and 3 bases at J, with 21 bases between the two ends. The CDR3 sequence is 18 residues long. Germline V gene sequence: CDR1 LNHDA, CDR2 SQIVND (reference sequence). The DNA for the CDR3 is TGTGCCAGTAGTATAGGGCCCGCTTACAGGGACATAGAAGAGACCCAGTACTTC. Residues: CASSIGPAYRDIEETQYF.

The sample holds many counts of this clonotype. The chain couples TRBV2 to TRBJ2-3; 11 positions match TRBD2. The CDR3 runs 15 residues. Germline V gene lookup returns CDR1 SNHLY and CDR2 FYNNEI. V shed 10 bases and J 0 bases; nucleotides not matched to a gene: 6. The DNA of the CDR3 is TGTGCCAAGCTGACTAGCGGGGAAAGCACAGATACGCAGTATTTT. Protein product: CAKLTSGESTDTQYF.

This chain connects TRBV11-3 to TRBJ2-7; the D gene is possibly TRBD1 (5 bases). This CDR3 is 11 amino acids long. Deletions cut 6 bases from V and 4 bases from J, with 7 bases between. Per the germline V gene, CDR1 is SGHNT and CDR2 is YENEEA. The CDR3 is CASRKGYEQYF. DNA for the CDR3: TGTGCCAGCAGGAAGGGGTACGAGCAGTACTTC.